This T cell receptor beta chain was documented in a study of regulatory T cells in long-lasting Graves disease. Combining iRepertoire HTBI primers with Arm-PCR of CDR3 regions, the authors built TCR beta libraries. TCRdb ran MiXCR on the multiplex PCR reads and lists one entry per CDR3 protein. The data show approximately 400,000 distinct CDR3 sequences, around 14% seen once. Germline V gene sequence: CDR1 DFQATT, CDR2 SNEGSKA (reference sequence). With 6 bases removed from V and 5 bases from J, the gap between germline ends came to 11 bases. The CDR3 extends over 12 amino acids. Specified time point: newly diagnosed GD, antithyroid drugs for less than 3 months. The authors made the TCR library using RNA they extracted from PBMCs. Separately, the same data were catalogued under a study of T cells in Graves' hyperthyroidism and ophthalmopathy. That source notes: The model's output predicted ophthalmopathy at a median of roughly 6 months prior to onset.

V usage is TRBV20-1 and J usage is TRBJ1-5; D is unclear. The TCR was taken from a woman aged 30 to 39 with Graves disease. Sequenced here: peripheral blood mononuclear cells (PBMCs), sampled at new diagnosis, from a patient treated with antithyroid drugs. This chain's CDR3 is CSASAKDQPQHF. CDR3 bases: TGCAGTGCGAGTGCAAAGGATCAGCCCCAGCATTTT.